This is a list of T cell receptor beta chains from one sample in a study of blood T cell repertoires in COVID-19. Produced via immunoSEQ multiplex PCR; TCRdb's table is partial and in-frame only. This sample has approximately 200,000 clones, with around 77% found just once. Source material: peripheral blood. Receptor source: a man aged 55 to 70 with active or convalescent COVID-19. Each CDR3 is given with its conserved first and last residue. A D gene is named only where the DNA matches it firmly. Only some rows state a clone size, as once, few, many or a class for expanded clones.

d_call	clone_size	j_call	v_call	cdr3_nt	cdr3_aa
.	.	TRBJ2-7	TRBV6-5	TGTGCCAGCATGGCCGACTACCAACTATCCTACGAGCAGTACTTC	CASMADYQLSYEQYF
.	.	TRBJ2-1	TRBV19	TGTGCCAGTACCCACCGGAGCTCCTACAATGAGCAGTTCTTC	CASTHRSSYNEQFF
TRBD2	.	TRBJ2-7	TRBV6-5	TGTGCCAGCAGCGGGGTAGCGGGGAGCTCCTACGAGCAGTACTTC	CASSGVAGSSYEQYF
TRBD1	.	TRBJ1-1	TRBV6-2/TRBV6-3	TGTGCCAGCAGTTACTCCAGGGGGCTTATTGAAGCTTTCTTT	CASSYSRGLIEAFF
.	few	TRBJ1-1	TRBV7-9	TGTGCCAGCAGCTTATCCAGGGGCACTGAAGCTTTCTTT	CASSLSRGTEAFF
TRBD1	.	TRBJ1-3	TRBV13	TGTGCCAGCAGCTCACAGGGGTCTGGAAACACCATATATTTT	CASSSQGSGNTIYF
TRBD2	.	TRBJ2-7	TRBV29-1	TGCAGCGTCATGGGGAGCGGGAACTACGAGCAGTACTTC	CSVMGSGNYEQYF
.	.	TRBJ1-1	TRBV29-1	TGCAGCGTTGACAGGGAGGGGGTAAGCACTGAAGCTTTCTTT	CSVDREGVSTEAFF
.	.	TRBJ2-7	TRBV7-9	TGTGCCAGCAGCCGCTTCGCCCCGGGCTCCTACGAGCAGTACTTC	CASSRFAPGSYEQYF
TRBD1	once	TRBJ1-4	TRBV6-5	TGTGCCAGCAGTACCGTCCTCAGGGGGGAAAAACTGTTTTTT	CASSTVLRGEKLFF
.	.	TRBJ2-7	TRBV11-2	TGTGCCAGCAGCTGGGGACTGGGCGAGGGCGAGCAGTACTTC	CASSWGLGEGEQYF
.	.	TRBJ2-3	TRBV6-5	TGTGCCAGCAGGACTCCCCAGGGGCTCACAGATACGCAGTATTTT	CASRTPQGLTDTQYF
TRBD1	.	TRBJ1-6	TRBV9	TGTGCCAGCAGCATCGACAGGGGACCCCTCCACTTT	CASSIDRGPLHF
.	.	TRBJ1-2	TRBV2	TGTGCCAGCGCAACCCCCGTTTGGACACCGCATGGCTACACCTTC	CASATPVWTPHGYTF
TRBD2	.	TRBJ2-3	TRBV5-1	TGCGCCAGCAGCAGGGCGGGAGATCCAGATACGCAGTATTTT	CASSRAGDPDTQYF
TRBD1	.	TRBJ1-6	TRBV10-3	TGTGCCACGAAAGGGGGACAGGGCAATTCACCCCTCCACTTT	CATKGGQGNSPLHF
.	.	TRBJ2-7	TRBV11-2	TGTGCCAGCAGCCCGGACAGCCTGGCGTACTTC	CASSPDSLAYF
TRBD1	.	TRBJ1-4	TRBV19	TGTGCCAGCCGACACGGGACAGGGCAGAGAAGTGAAAAACTGTTTTTT	CASRHGTGQRSEKLFF
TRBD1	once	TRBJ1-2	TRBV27	TGTGCCAGCAGGACAGGGGGACACTATGGCTACACCTTC	CASRTGGHYGYTF
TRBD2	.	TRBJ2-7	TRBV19	TGTGCCAGTAGAGGGACTAGCGGGAGCTACGAGCAGTACTTC	CASRGTSGSYEQYF
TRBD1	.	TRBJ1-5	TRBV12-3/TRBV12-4	TGTGCCAGTCGGGGACAGGGCGGTCAGCCCCAGCATTTT	CASRGQGGQPQHF
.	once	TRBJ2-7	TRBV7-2	TGTGCCAGCAGCCTCAGGGGGGCCTACGAGCAGTACTTC	CASSLRGAYEQYF